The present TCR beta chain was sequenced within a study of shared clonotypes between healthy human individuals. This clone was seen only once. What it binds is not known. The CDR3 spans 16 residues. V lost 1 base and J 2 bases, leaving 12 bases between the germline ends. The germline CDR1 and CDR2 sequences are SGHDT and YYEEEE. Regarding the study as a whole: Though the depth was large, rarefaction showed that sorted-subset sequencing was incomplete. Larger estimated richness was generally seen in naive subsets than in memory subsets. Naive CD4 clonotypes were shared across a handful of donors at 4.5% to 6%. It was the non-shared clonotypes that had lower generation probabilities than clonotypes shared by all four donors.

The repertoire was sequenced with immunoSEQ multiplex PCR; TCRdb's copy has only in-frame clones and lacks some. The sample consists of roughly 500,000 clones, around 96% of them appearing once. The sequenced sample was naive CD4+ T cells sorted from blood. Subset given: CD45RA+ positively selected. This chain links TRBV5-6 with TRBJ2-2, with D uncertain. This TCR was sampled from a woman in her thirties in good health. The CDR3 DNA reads TGTGCCAGCAGCTTGTTTGGCCAGACAAACACCGGGGAGCTGTTTTTT. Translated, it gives CASSLFGQTNTGELFF.